What follows are 21 T cell receptor beta chains derived from one specimen sequenced in a study of blood T cells in healthy people across ages. Primed by a sample-barcoded 5' primer and a J-beta primer mix, a second PCR proceeded for 7 to 11 cycles. MiXCR, run by TCRdb on the 5' RACE reads, gives a single entry per CDR3 protein. The repertoire holds roughly 930,000 distinct CDR3 sequences, with 40% to 60% as singletons. Sequences were obtained from blood. The receptors were gathered from a man under 40 in good health.

V is TRBV12-3 or TRBV12-4 and J is TRBJ2-5; weak D call: TRBD1 (5 bases). The CDR3 covers 15 residues. Between the trimmed V and J ends, which lost 5 bases and 3 bases, there was a span of 16 bases. CDR3 sequence (DNA): TGTGCCAGCAGTGCTGCCATGGGGCTGGAAGAGACCCAGTACTTC. This gives the protein CASSAAMGLEETQYF.

The chain recombines TRBV4-1 with TRBJ1-4; possible D gene TRBD1, 6 bases. There are 16 residues in the CDR3. From germline, CDR1 is MGHRA and CDR2 YSYEKL. Trimming shortened V by 3 bases and J by 8 bases, and 19 bases separated the two germline ends. The CDR3 sequence is CASSHPYTGGREKLFF. CDR3 nucleotide sequence: TGCGCCAGCAGCCACCCATATACGGGGGGCCGGGAAAAACTGTTTTTT.

The rearrangement links TRBV12-3 or TRBV12-4 to TRBJ2-1; D is ambiguous. Trimming shortened V by 2 bases and J by 13 bases, and 18 bases separated the two germline ends. The CDR3 extends over 14 amino acids. The DNA of the CDR3 is TGTGCCAGCAGTTTAACTGGGGTCCAAGAGACCCAGTTCTTC. Its translation: CASSLTGVQETQFF.

This rearrangement joins TRBV7-8 to TRBJ2-3, with TRBD2 identical over 9 bases. Germline trimming cut 5 bases from V and 2 bases from J; bases unmatched to any gene: 11. The CDR3 totals 17 residues. CDR1 and CDR2 (germline): SGHVS, FQNEAQ. DNA of the CDR3: TGTGCCAGCAGCCTCCCTAGCGGGGAGACTCCCACAGATACGCAGTATTTT. It yields the protein CASSLPSGETPTDTQYF.

This chain connects TRBV5-1 to TRBJ1-6, with D perhaps TRBD1 (6 bases). The germline V gene has CDR1 SGHRS and CDR2 YFSETQ. The ends were cut back, 3 bases at V and 13 bases at J, with 20 bases in the middle. The CDR3 runs to 15 residues. CDR3 sequence (DNA): TGCGCCAGCAGCTCGCTTGACGGCGGCGGGGGCCCCCTCCACTTT. Translated, it gives CASSSLDGGGGPLHF.

This clonotype was seen just once. Just one base apart from a much larger clone, this may be a read error. CDR3 nucleotides: TGTGCCAGAAGTTTATCAGGACAGGGCTACGAGCAGTACTTC. Amino acids: CARSLSGQGYEQYF. The V and J genes are TRBV27 and TRBJ2-7, with 8 bases that match TRBD1. The CDR3 consists of 14 residues. Germline values: CDR1 MNHEY, CDR2 SMNVEV (reference sequence).

The chain carries TRBV28 and TRBJ2-5; a possible D gene is TRBD1 (5 bases). The V gene lost 4 bases and the J gene lost 0 bases, with 9 bases spanning the gap. Germline V gives CDR1 MDHEN, CDR2 SYDVKM. This CDR3 spans 14 amino acids. CDR3 DNA sequence: TGTGCCAGCAGTTCCCCAGGGTACCAAGAGACCCAGTACTTC. Translation gives CASSSPGYQETQYF.

This clonotype was observed a few times. V is TRBV20-1 and J is TRBJ1-1; a weak D match, TRBD1 (5 bases). V dropped 1 base and J dropped 3 bases, with 6 bases sitting between them. The CDR3 loop spans 12 amino acids. From germline, CDR1 is DFQATT and CDR2 SNEGSKA (reference sequence). The CDR3 sequence: CSARVGDTEAFF. Written as DNA, the CDR3 is TGCAGTGCTAGAGTGGGGGACACTGAAGCTTTCTTT.

The J gene is TRBJ2-6, the V gene TRBV29-1; 10 bases match TRBD2. The CDR3 is 15 residues long. The V gene end was trimmed by 2 bases and the J gene end by 2 bases; junction bases not matched to a gene: 0. The germline V gene has CDR1 SQVTM and CDR2 ANQGSEA. The CDR3 region is CSVELAGAGANVLTF. The CDR3 bases are TGCAGCGTTGAACTAGCGGGAGCTGGGGCCAACGTCCTGACTTTC.

The chain couples TRBV21-1 to TRBJ1-6; the tabulated D call, TRBD1, remains unverified against the DNA. TRBV21-1 is a listed pseudogene. The CDR3 is 14 residues long. CDR3 sequence reads: CASRLTVSNSPLHF. CDR3 sequence (DNA): TGTGCCAGCAGGTTGACAGTATCGAATTCACCCCTCCACTTT.

The chain links TRBV15 to TRBJ1-4; no reliable D call. The CDR3 runs to 15 residues. Trimming cost V 0 bases and J 7 bases, with 12 bases left between them. In germline, CDR1 is LNHNV, CDR2 YYDKDF (reference sequence). The CDR3 region has the DNA TGTGCCACCAGCAGAGATGGGAGGATAACTGAAAAACTGTTTTTT. Translated, it gives CATSRDGRITEKLFF.

The chain employs TRBV6-1 and TRBJ2-5, with TRBD2 matching over 9 bases. This CDR3 has 16 amino acids. With V trimmed by 1 base and J by 1 base, 4 bases remained unmatched. Germline V gene data show CDR1 as MNHNS and CDR2 as SASEGT. The CDR3 DNA reads as TGTGCCAGCAGTGAAGACGTACTAGCGGGCCAAGAGACCCAGTACTTC. Translation gives CASSEDVLAGQETQYF.

This clonotype was seen at least ten times. This chain joins TRBV7-2 and TRBJ2-3, with D uncertain. Trimming removed 5 bases from V and 6 bases from J, with 12 bases in between. The CDR3 loop spans 13 amino acids. CDR1 is SGHTA and CDR2 is FQGNSA in the germline V gene. This CDR3 reads CASSPRTADTQYF. The DNA of the CDR3 is TGTGCCAGCAGCCCTCGGACCGCTGATACGCAGTATTTT.

This clonotype has a handful of counts. The rearrangement joins TRBV20-1 to TRBJ2-5, with D hard to call. V lost 3 bases and J lost 1, with 6 bases in between. The CDR3 runs to 12 residues. Germline V gene lookup returns CDR1 DFQATT and CDR2 SNEGSKA (reference sequence). CDR3 DNA sequence: TGCAGTGCTAGGCGGTCCCAAGAGACCCAGTACTTC. Translated: CSARRSQETQYF.

The chain links TRBV11-1 to TRBJ2-3; no clear D gene. The CDR3 is 15 residues long. Per the germline V gene, CDR1 is SGHAT and CDR2 is FQDESV (reference sequence). The V and J ends lost 5 bases and 1 base respectively, with 13 bases between them. The chain's CDR3 is CASSPVGGRTDTQYF. In DNA form, the CDR3 reads TGTGCCAGCAGCCCGGTTGGTGGGCGCACAGATACGCAGTATTTT.

The chain employs TRBV9 and TRBJ2-5; perhaps D is TRBD1 or TRBD2 (5 bases each). This CDR3 comprises 13 residues. In germline, CDR1 is SGDLS, CDR2 YYNGEE. V gave up 0 bases and J gave up 11 bases, with 14 bases separating them. The CDR3 nucleotides are TGTGCCAGCAGCGTAGCTTCTCTGGGGGAGCAGTACTTC. This codes for CASSVASLGEQYF.

The chain recombines TRBV12-3 or TRBV12-4 with TRBJ2-3, with D possibly being TRBD1 or TRBD2 (5 bases each). CDR3 length: 17 residues. V lost 5 bases, J lost 6 bases, and 24 bases lay in between. CDR3: CASSPLGVVRVDDTQYF. For the CDR3, the DNA is TGTGCCAGCAGTCCGCTCGGGGTTGTCAGGGTCGACGATACGCAGTATTTT.

The chain recombines TRBV20-1 with TRBJ1-2, with D possibly being TRBD1 (5 bases). Germline assignment: CDR1 DFQATT and CDR2 SNEGSKA (reference sequence). The CDR3 has 14 residues. The V end was cut by 6 bases, the J end by 2 bases, with 16 bases between. CDR3 amino acids: CSAPLSGDNYGYTF. The CDR3 region has the DNA TGCAGTGCCCCTTTGTCCGGGGACAACTATGGCTACACCTTC.

This chain connects TRBV20-1 to TRBJ2-3; TRBD2 matches 14 bases. CDR3 size: 16 residues. Germline V gives CDR1 DFQATT, CDR2 SNEGSKA (reference sequence). V was clipped by 5 bases and J by 0 bases; unmatched bases: 4. The CDR3 loop is CSAGGTSGGSTDTQYF. The CDR3 region has the DNA TGCAGTGCTGGAGGGACTAGCGGGGGAAGCACAGATACGCAGTATTTT.

This chain connects TRBV7-2 to TRBJ2-7; 13 bases map to TRBD2. Germline CDR1 SGHTA, CDR2 FQGNSA. J lost 2 bases, V lost 5 bases, and 12 bases had no gene match. This CDR3 has 18 amino acids. CDR3 DNA: TGTGCCAGCAGCGTCGGGACTAGCGGGATCACTGTAGCCTACGAGCAGTACTTC. It specifies CASSVGTSGITVAYEQYF.

This clonotype was counted only a few times. The rearrangement links TRBV12-3 or TRBV12-4 to TRBJ2-7; D gene uncertain. The CDR3 totals 14 residues. The V end was cut by 1 base, the J end by 2 bases, with 9 bases between. The CDR3 DNA reads TGTGCCAGCAGTTTAGGCCTAACGACCTACGAGCAGTACTTC. It encodes CASSLGLTTYEQYF.